Below are 15 T cell receptor beta chains sequenced from a single sample in a study of blood T cell repertoires in COVID-19. Generated by immunoSEQ multiplex PCR, the TCRdb table keeps only in-frame clones and is missing some. Here the sample spans about 200,000 clones, approximately 86% being singletons. Sequenced input: PBMCs or T cells enriched from blood (not recorded which). These receptors were taken from a young woman who had been exposed to COVID-19.

V and J are TRBV11-2 and TRBJ1-2; D unresolved. V shed 1 base and J shed 0 bases, with 6 bases lying between them. Germline V gene lookup returns CDR1 SGHAT and CDR2 FQNNGV. The CDR3 length is 14 residues. The CDR3 loop is CASSLAAANYGYTF. CDR3 DNA sequence: TGTGCCAGCAGCTTAGCTGCGGCTAACTATGGCTACACCTTC.

The chain recombines TRBV6-5 with TRBJ1-1; no definite D call. Trimming removed 2 bases at V and 0 bases at J, with 13 bases between. The CDR3 is 16 residues long. Germline CDR1 is MNHEY and CDR2 is SVGAGI. CDR3 loop: CASSYTLQKLNTEAFF. As DNA, the CDR3 is TGTGCCAGCAGTTACACCTTACAGAAATTGAACACTGAAGCTTTCTTT.

This chain uses TRBV30 with TRBJ1-2, with TRBD1 matching over 7 bases. This CDR3 is built from 14 residues. V shed 3 bases, J shed 8 bases, and the junction held 12 bases outside the gene matches. CDR1 GTSNPN and CDR2 SVGIG come from the germline V gene (reference sequence). As DNA, the CDR3 is TGTGCCTGGAGCCCGACAGGGAAGGGAGAAGGCTACACCTTC. Protein: CAWSPTGKGEGYTF.

This chain links TRBV5-4 with TRBJ2-2; 14 nucleotides line up with TRBD2. This CDR3 region has 16 residues. Unmatched junction bases numbered 1, after V lost 0 bases and J lost 6 bases. CDR1 and CDR2 from the germline V gene are SGHNT and YYREEE (reference sequence). Written as DNA, the CDR3 is TGTGCCAGCAGCTTGGGACTAGCGGGGGGGCCCGGGGAGCTGTTTTTT. Protein product: CASSLGLAGGPGELFF.

V gene TRBV11-3 combines with J gene TRBJ2-7; D might be TRBD1 (6 bases). Germline V CDR1 and CDR2: SGHNT, YENEEA. V was trimmed by 5 bases and J by 0 bases, leaving 14 bases between them. There are 15 residues in the CDR3. DNA for the CDR3: TGTGCCAGCAGCCCAAGCAGGGGCGGCTCCTACGAGCAGTACTTC. It yields the protein CASSPSRGGSYEQYF.

This chain joins TRBV9 and TRBJ2-7; a weak D match, TRBD1 (5 bases). Germline loops: CDR1 SGDLS, CDR2 YYNGEE. Trimming left V 4 bases short and J 6 bases short, with 17 bases between. The CDR3 is made up of 14 amino acids. CDR3 nucleotides: TGTGCCAGCAGCCCCCAAACAGGTTCTCTCGAGCAGTACTTC. This codes for CASSPQTGSLEQYF.

This clone was seen only a few times. The chain carries TRBV27 and TRBJ1-2; D remains unclear. The CDR3 is 9 amino acids. Germline lookup yields CDR1 MNHEY and CDR2 SMNVEV (reference sequence). The V end lost 6 bases, the J end lost 14 bases, and 10 bases lay between the germline ends. This chain's CDR3 is CASSIGGTF. The DNA of the CDR3 is TGTGCCAGCAGCATCGGCGGGACCTTC.

This chain uses TRBV28 with TRBJ2-7; 8 nucleotides line up with TRBD1. With 2 bases clipped from V and 6 bases from J, the junction kept 9 bases outside the gene matches. The CDR3 consists of 15 residues. Germline V gene sequence: CDR1 MDHEN, CDR2 SYDVKM. Here the CDR3 reads CASSLTWDRTSEQYF. CDR3 nucleotide sequence: TGTGCCAGCAGTTTAACATGGGACAGGACAAGCGAGCAGTACTTC.

V and J are TRBV9 and TRBJ2-7; 7 bases fit TRBD1. This CDR3 spans 14 amino acids. V shed 4 bases and J 0 bases; nucleotides not matched to a gene: 4. Per the germline V gene, CDR1 is SGDLS and CDR2 is YYNGEE. The CDR3 loop reads CASSLGQSSYEQYF. In nucleotides, the CDR3 is TGTGCCAGCAGCCTGGGACAGAGCTCCTACGAGCAGTACTTC.

The chain has TRBV5-1 and TRBJ2-3; TRBD2 is a possible D gene (6 bases). The germline V gene has CDR1 SGHRS and CDR2 YFSETQ. This CDR3 contains 16 residues. V was clipped by 0 bases and J by 1 base, with 12 bases between them. The CDR3 sequence is CASSLAIGGGTDTQYF. For the CDR3, the DNA is TGCGCCAGCAGCTTGGCCATTGGCGGGGGCACAGATACGCAGTATTTT.

This clone was counted a single time. The CDR3 protein is CASSVGTGGRGNQPQHF. The CDR3 bases are TGTGCCAGTAGTGTGGGGACAGGGGGCCGGGGCAATCAGCCCCAGCATTTT. The chain combines TRBV19 with TRBJ1-5; 12 bases match TRBD1. This CDR3 is built from 17 residues. The germline V gene has CDR1 LNHDA and CDR2 SQIVND (reference sequence). The V and J ends lost 5 bases and 2 bases, in that order; junction bases with no gene match: 7.

The table lists this clone with a count of one. The V call is TRBV5-1, the J call TRBJ2-3; 8 positions agree with TRBD1. CDR1 SGHRS and CDR2 YFSETQ come from the germline V gene. V was clipped by 0 bases and J by 1 base; unmatched bases: 7. This CDR3 has 17 amino acids. In DNA form, the CDR3 reads TGCGCCAGCAGCTTGGGGCAAGGACAGGGCGGCACAGATACGCAGTATTTT. It encodes CASSLGQGQGGTDTQYF.

The chain carries TRBV13 and TRBJ1-1, with 7 bases identical to TRBD1. CDR3 length: 17 residues. Germline V gives CDR1 PRHDT, CDR2 FYEKMQ (reference sequence). The trim removed 5 bases at V and 0 bases at J, leaving 12 bases unmatched. CDR3 nucleotides: TGTGCCAGCAGCCTAAACAGGGGTGGGGGTATGAACACTGAAGCTTTCTTT. Amino acid sequence: CASSLNRGGGMNTEAFF.

The chain couples TRBV18 to TRBJ2-2; TRBD1 matches 7 bases. The germline CDR1 and CDR2 sequences are KGHSH and LQKENI. The V gene end was trimmed by 6 bases and the J gene end by 3 bases; junction bases not matched to a gene: 1. The CDR3 consists of 13 residues. The CDR3 bases are TGTGCCAGCTCCGGGACAGACACCGGGGAGCTGTTTTTT. Translated, it gives CASSGTDTGELFF.

The chain has TRBV6-5 and TRBJ1-1; 10 positions agree with TRBD1. CDR3 length: 12 residues. The germline V gene encodes CDR1 MNHEY and CDR2 SVGAGI. Losses at the gene ends were 10 bases for V and 12 bases for J; bases not matched to a gene: 11. The CDR3 region has the DNA TGTGCCACCGCTAGATTAGACAGGGGGCCTTTCTTT. Translated, it gives CATARLDRGPFF.